A single sample is the source of the 19 T cell receptor beta chains below, sequenced in a study of blood T cell repertoires in COVID-19. Profiled with immunoSEQ multiplex PCR; TCRdb holds only in-frame clones, not every one. This sample yields 250,000 to 350,000 clones, of which around 86% are seen a single time; around 1.7% belongs to the top ten. The sequencing sample was made of peripheral blood. All receptors derive from a woman aged 45-65 years with acute or convalescent COVID-19.

The chain uses TRBV28 and TRBJ2-3; 10 positions match TRBD2. CDR3 length equals 15 residues. Germline assignment: CDR1 MDHEN and CDR2 SYDVKM. Losses at the gene ends were 2 bases for V and 5 bases for J; bases not matched to a gene: 4. As DNA, the CDR3 is TGTGCCAGCAGTTTAAGAGCGGGAGGGCAAGATACGCAGTATTTT. Amino acid sequence: CASSLRAGGQDTQYF.

CDR3 DNA sequence: TGCGCCAGCAGCCAAGATCTTGTTGGGGCCAACGTCCTGACTTTC. It encodes CASSQDLVGANVLTF. V usage is TRBV4-3 and J usage is TRBJ2-6, with no clear D. CDR3 size: 15 residues. Trimming stripped 0 bases from V and 3 bases from J, with 6 bases between. CDR1 LGHNA and CDR2 YSLEER come from the germline V gene.

CDR3: CASSYSAGAQETQYF. CDR3 sequence (DNA): TGTGCCAGCAGTTACTCGGCAGGGGCACAAGAGACCCAGTACTTC. The rearrangement links TRBV6-5 to TRBJ2-5; the D gene is possibly TRBD1 (6 bases). V gave up 0 bases and J gave up 2 bases, with 10 bases separating them. Germline V CDR1 and CDR2: MNHEY, SVGAGI. This CDR3 is built from 15 residues.

The V and J genes are TRBV14 and TRBJ2-7; 12 bases are a match to TRBD1. J lost 6 bases, V lost 4 bases, and 7 bases had no gene match. The CDR3 length is 15 residues. Germline V lookup: CDR1 SGHDN, CDR2 FVKESK. This chain's CDR3 is CASSRARDRGREQYF. The CDR3 DNA reads as TGTGCCAGCAGCCGCGCCCGGGACAGGGGGCGCGAGCAGTACTTC.

This sequence joins TRBV9 and TRBJ2-3; D may be TRBD2 (6 bases). The CDR3 spans 15 residues. Germline CDR1 SGDLS, CDR2 YYNGEE. Deletions cut 3 bases from V and 2 bases from J, with 13 bases between. CDR3 loop: CASSARERVTDTQYF. The CDR3 nucleotides read TGTGCCAGCAGCGCCCGGGAGCGGGTCACAGATACGCAGTATTTT.

The V call is TRBV19, the J call TRBJ1-4, with TRBD1 matching 7 bases. The CDR3 extends over 14 amino acids. With V trimmed by 7 bases and J by 11 bases, 13 bases remained unmatched. Germline CDR1 LNHDA, CDR2 SQIVND (reference sequence). As DNA, the CDR3 is TGTGCCAGTACAGGACAGGCATTTAATAGGAAACTGTTTTTT. Residues: CASTGQAFNRKLFF. The full variable domain, rest sourced from reference TRBV19 and TRBJ1-4, is DGGITQSPKYLFRKEGQNVTLSCEQNLNHDAMYWYRQDPGQGLRLIYYSQIVNDFQKGDIAEGYSVSREKKESFPLTVTSAQKNPTAFYLCASTGQAFNRKLFFGSGTQLSVL.

The rearrangement links TRBV7-9 to TRBJ1-1; D is undetermined. Trimming took off 1 base at V and 5 bases at J, with 8 bases between the two ends. This CDR3 region has 13 residues. Germline loops: CDR1 SEHNR, CDR2 FQNEAQ (reference sequence). CDR3 nucleotide sequence: TGTGCCAGCAGCTTAGAGGGAGAGACTGAAGCTTTCTTT. Amino acids: CASSLEGETEAFF.

As for this clone: The same CDR3 also results from other DNA sequences found in this sample. V and J are TRBV4-2 and TRBJ2-2; TRBD2 matches 8 bases. The V gene's germline CDR1 is LGHNA and CDR2 YNFKEQ. This CDR3 contains 16 residues. The V and J ends lost 1 base and 5 bases, in that order; junction bases with no gene match: 6. In DNA form, the CDR3 reads TGTGCCAGCAGCCAAGCGGGCGGGAGGAATACCGGGGAGCTGTTTTTT. It encodes CASSQAGGRNTGELFF.

This chain joins TRBV2 and TRBJ2-1, with no clear D. This CDR3 has 15 amino acids. Trimming cost V 7 bases and J 2 bases, with 15 bases left between them. From germline, CDR1 is SNHLY and CDR2 FYNNEI. CDR3 residues: CASTLVVGAYNEQFF. CDR3 DNA: TGTGCCAGCACCCTGGTGGTAGGAGCCTACAATGAGCAGTTCTTC.

This rearrangement joins TRBV9 to TRBJ1-4; 7 bases agree with TRBD1. Germline V CDR1 and CDR2: SGDLS, YYNGEE. The CDR3 is 16 amino acids. J lost 7 bases, V lost 0 bases, and 9 bases had no gene match. CDR3 residues: CASSVAGQVRGEKLFF. DNA for the CDR3: TGTGCCAGCAGCGTAGCAGGACAGGTGCGCGGTGAAAAACTGTTTTTT. The complete variable domain, with remaining parts taken from reference TRBV9 and TRBJ1-4, reads DSGVTQTPKHLITATGQRVTLRCSPRSGDLSVYWYQQSLDQGLQFLIQYYNGEERAKGNILERFSAQQFPDLHSELNLSSLELGDSALYFCASSVAGQVRGEKLFFGSGTQLSVL.

The chain carries TRBV4-1 and TRBJ2-7, with 9 nucleotides matching TRBD2. The V and J ends lost 1 base and 5 bases, in that order; junction bases with no gene match: 12. There are 17 residues in the CDR3. Germline CDR1 reads MGHRA; CDR2 reads YSYEKL. This CDR3 reads CASSQGQSIAGVNEQYF. CDR3 DNA: TGCGCCAGCAGCCAAGGTCAGTCAATAGCGGGAGTGAACGAGCAGTACTTC.

The chain joins TRBV20-1 to TRBJ2-3; D is perhaps TRBD2 (6 bases). The V gene's germline CDR1 is DFQATT and CDR2 SNEGSKA (reference sequence). The CDR3 has 13 residues. V was clipped by 3 bases and J by 4 bases, with 11 bases between them. The CDR3 sequence: CSASSGRADTQYF. The CDR3 nucleotides are TGCAGTGCTAGTTCCGGGAGAGCAGATACGCAGTATTTT.

The chain couples TRBV6-6 to TRBJ2-1; 7 nucleotides agree with TRBD2. CDR1 is MNHNY and CDR2 is SVGAGI in the germline V gene (reference sequence). The V gene end was trimmed by 6 bases and the J gene end by 8 bases; junction bases not matched to a gene: 7. This CDR3 contains 13 residues. DNA of the CDR3: TGTGCCAGCAGGGATAGCGGGTGGGATGAGCAGTTCTTC. It translates to CASRDSGWDEQFF.

The gene calls are TRBV28 and TRBJ1-5; 9 bases map to TRBD1. CDR1 and CDR2 from the germline V gene are MDHEN and SYDVKM. Germline trimming cut 1 base from V and 7 bases from J; bases unmatched to any gene: 5. The CDR3 extends over 15 amino acids. As DNA, the CDR3 is TGTGCCAGCAGTTTATTTCGGACAGGGGACCAGCCCCAGCATTTT. Translating it yields CASSLFRTGDQPQHF. Combining the CDR3 with reference TRBV28 and TRBJ1-5 gives the whole variable domain DVKVTQSSRYLVKRTGEKVFLECVQDMDHENMFWYRQDPGLGLRLIYFSYDVKMKEKGDIPEGYSVSREKKERFSLILESASTNQTSMYLCASSLFRTGDQPQHFGDGTRLSIL.

This clone has only one observation. This chain connects TRBV5-1 to TRBJ2-1; 10 bases align to TRBD1. CDR1 is SGHRS and CDR2 is YFSETQ in the germline V gene. This CDR3 contains 14 residues. The ends lost 4 bases at V and 5 bases at J; junction bases unmatched: 3. CDR3 coding DNA: TGCGCCAGCAGCCCGGGACAGGGGCACAATGAGCAGTTCTTC. Its protein product is CASSPGQGHNEQFF. Variable domain in full (rest from reference TRBV5-1 and TRBJ2-1): KAGVTQTPRYLIKTRGQQVTLSCSPISGHRSVSWYQQTPGQGLQFLFEYFSETQRNKGNFPGRFSGRQFSNSRSEMNVSTLELGDSALYLCASSPGQGHNEQFFGPGTRLTVL.

The chain joins TRBV3-1 (or the pseudogene TRBV3-2) to TRBJ1-2; possibly TRBD1 for D (5 bases). Looked up from germline, CDR1 is LGHDT and CDR2 is YNNKEL (reference sequence). V lost 4 bases and J lost 2, with 14 bases in between. The CDR3 loop spans 15 amino acids. The CDR3, as DNA: TGTGCCAGCAGCCCCACAGCGGGGCCGAACTATGGCTACACCTTC. Protein sequence: CASSPTAGPNYGYTF.

This clone was seen a handful of times. The chain is built from TRBV28 and TRBJ1-1; 8 positions match TRBD1. J gave up 3 bases and V 6 bases, and 6 bases lay outside the gene matches. This CDR3 is built from 14 residues. The V gene's germline CDR1 is MDHEN and CDR2 SYDVKM. CDR3 loop: CASRGNRGDTEAFF. CDR3 nucleotides: TGTGCCAGCAGGGGGAACAGGGGGGACACTGAAGCTTTCTTT.

V is TRBV24-1 and J is TRBJ2-7; TRBD2 matches 12 bases. The ends lost 6 bases at V and 5 bases at J; junction bases unmatched: 7. Per the germline V gene, CDR1 is KGHDR and CDR2 is SFDVKD. This CDR3 comprises 15 residues. CDR3 bases: TGTGCCACCAGTTCTAGCGGGAGGGCCCTCGACGAGCAGTACTTC. Translating it yields CATSSSGRALDEQYF.

The table lists this clone with a few counts. The V gene is TRBV5-1, the J gene TRBJ1-2, with 10 bases that match TRBD1. Trimming cost V 4 bases and J 8 bases; bases outside gene matches: 8. Germline assignment: CDR1 SGHRS and CDR2 YFSETQ. This CDR3 comprises 14 residues. The CDR3 DNA reads TGCGCCAGCAGCCAAGGGACAGGGGAGGGCGGCTACACCTTC. As protein: CASSQGTGEGGYTF.